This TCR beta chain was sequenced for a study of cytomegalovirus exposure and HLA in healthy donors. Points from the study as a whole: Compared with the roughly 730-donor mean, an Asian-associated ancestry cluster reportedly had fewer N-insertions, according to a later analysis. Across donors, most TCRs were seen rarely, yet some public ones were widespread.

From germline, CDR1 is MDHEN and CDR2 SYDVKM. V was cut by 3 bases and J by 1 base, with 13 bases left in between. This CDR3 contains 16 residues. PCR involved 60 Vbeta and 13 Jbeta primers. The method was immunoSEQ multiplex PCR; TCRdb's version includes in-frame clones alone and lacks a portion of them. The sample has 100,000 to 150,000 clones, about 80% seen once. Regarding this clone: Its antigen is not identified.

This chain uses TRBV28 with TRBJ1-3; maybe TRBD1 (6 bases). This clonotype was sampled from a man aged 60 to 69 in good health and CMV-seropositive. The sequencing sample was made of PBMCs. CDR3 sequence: CASSLPGASSGNTIYF. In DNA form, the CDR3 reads TGTGCCAGCAGTTTGCCAGGGGCTTCATCTGGAAACACCATATATTTT.